A selection of T cell receptor beta chains follows, all from one sample in a study of T cells in localized non-small cell lung cancer. Data came from immunoSEQ multiplex PCR; TCRdb stores just in-frame clones and leaves some out. The repertoire holds approximately 15,000 clones, with approximately 85% as singletons. Sample: peripheral blood, taken before any cancer treatment. The source is a female donor of 60 years or more with stage I squamous cell lung carcinoma. Each CDR3 is given with its conserved first and last residue. D genes are given only for firm matches. A clone size is listed for some rows: how often the clone was seen (once, few, many), or a class if it is expanded.

d_gene	v_gene	j_gene	abundance	CDR3aa	CDR3nt
TRBD2	TRBV7-6	TRBJ2-3	NA	CASSLHGGRADTQYF	TGTGCCAGCAGCTTGCACGGAGGGAGGGCAGATACGCAGTATTTT
NA	TRBV9	TRBJ2-2	NA	CASSVSSASTGELFF	TGTGCCAGCAGCGTAAGTTCAGCTTCTACCGGGGAGCTGTTTTTT
TRBD1	TRBV29-1	TRBJ1-1	NA	CSAVLKTGDDEAFF	TGCAGCGCCGTCCTGAAAACAGGGGATGATGAAGCTTTCTTT
TRBD2	TRBV28	TRBJ2-7	NA	CASGGTSGSYEQYF	TGTGCCAGCGGCGGGACTAGCGGATCCTACGAGCAGTACTTC
NA	TRBV27	TRBJ1-2	NA	CASSSRQLSGYTF	TGTGCCAGCAGTTCCCGACAGTTGAGTGGCTACACCTTC
TRBD1	TRBV5-1	TRBJ2-1	NA	CASSPVGRIRTGNYNEQFF	TGCGCCAGCAGCCCGGTTGGACGTATAAGGACAGGGAATTACAATGAGCAGTTCTTC
NA	TRBV27	TRBJ2-2	NA	CATRQHGTGELFF	TGTGCCACCAGGCAACATGGGACCGGGGAGCTGTTTTTT
TRBD1	TRBV7-9	TRBJ2-7	NA	CASSLWTGALLFEQYF	TGTGCCAGCAGCCTTTGGACAGGGGCCCTCCTTTTCGAGCAGTACTTC
NA	TRBV4-1	TRBJ2-5	NA	CASSQDFQETQYF	TGCGCCAGCAGCCAAGACTTTCAAGAGACCCAGTACTTC
NA	TRBV5-4	TRBJ1-2	NA	CASSLDGREDGYTF	TGTGCCAGCAGCTTGGATGGCAGGGAAGATGGCTACACCTTC
TRBD1	TRBV6-6	TRBJ1-1	NA	CASSVPQGAVETEAFF	TGTGCCAGCAGTGTACCTCAGGGGGCTGTAGAAACTGAAGCTTTCTTT
NA	TRBV2	TRBJ2-5	NA	CASLDRALWTQYF	TGTGCCAGCCTAGATCGGGCTTTGTGGACCCAGTACTTC
NA	TRBV6-6	TRBJ1-1	NA	CASRHRDTTEAFF	TGTGCCAGCAGACACAGGGATACCACTGAAGCTTTCTTT
NA	TRBV14	TRBJ2-7	few	CASSQVRAGEQYF	TGTGCCAGCAGCCAAGTAAGGGCGGGAGAGCAGTACTTC
NA	TRBV19	TRBJ1-4	NA	CASADRDTEKLFF	TGTGCCAGCGCTGACCGGGACACTGAAAAACTGTTTTTT
NA	TRBV29-1	TRBJ1-5	NA	CSVQEGVNQPQHF	TGCAGCGTCCAGGAGGGTGTCAATCAGCCCCAGCATTTT
TRBD1	TRBV19	TRBJ1-6	NA	CASSRDSENNSPLHF	TGTGCCAGTAGCCGGGACAGTGAAAATAATTCACCTCTCCACTTT
NA	TRBV10-3	TRBJ1-3	NA	CAISGGLRSGNTIYF	TGTGCCATCAGTGGTGGACTCCGCTCTGGAAACACCATATATTTT
NA	TRBV4-1	TRBJ1-2	once	CASSQVRGTDGYTF	TGCGCCAGCAGCCAAGTTAGGGGGACCGATGGCTACACCTTC